Following are 12 T cell receptor beta chains from one sample sequenced in a study of response to subunit inactivated influenza vaccine. TCRdb recomputed calls from the RT-PCR reads with MiXCR, one row per CDR3 protein. The sample has more than 450,000 distinct CDR3 sequences; approximately 12% are singletons. Sample: PBMCs from blood, taken on the day of vaccination. The receptor set was obtained from a man aged 45-60 years who received an inactivated influenza vaccine.

The genes are TRBV6-6 and TRBJ1-3, with unresolved D. CDR3 length equals 11 residues. Trimming took 10 bases from V and 1 from J, leaving 5 bases between them. Germline V gene sequence: CDR1 MNHNY, CDR2 SVGAGI (reference sequence). The CDR3 DNA follows: TGTGCCACCACATCTGGAAACACCATATATTTT. Its protein is CATTSGNTIYF.

This clonotype was counted a few times. The rearrangement uses TRBV3-1 and TRBJ2-5; 7 bases are shared with TRBD1. Germline V CDR1 and CDR2: LGHDT, YNNKEL (reference sequence). The CDR3 is made up of 14 amino acids. J lost 7 bases, V lost 4 bases, and 9 bases had no gene match. The CDR3 region has the DNA TGTGCCAGCAGCCGACAGGGAACCGGCGGGACCCAGTACTTC. This encodes CASSRQGTGGTQYF.

The chain has TRBV6-5 and TRBJ2-5; D is uncertain. This CDR3 comprises 14 residues. Germline V gives CDR1 MNHEY, CDR2 SVGAGI. Trimming removed 3 bases from V and 9 bases from J, with 17 bases in between. The CDR3 protein is CASSYWSHGSSQYF. CDR3 bases: TGTGCCAGCAGTTATTGGAGCCACGGGTCGTCCCAGTACTTC.

The J gene is TRBJ1-3, the V gene TRBV4-3; 8 nucleotides agree with TRBD1. V lost 4 bases to trimming and J lost 4 bases; unmatched junction nucleotides: 3. The CDR3 runs to 14 residues. CDR1 LGHNA and CDR2 YSLEER come from the germline V gene. Here the CDR3 DNA reads TGCGCCAGCAGCCTGGACAGGGAAGGAAACACCATATATTTT. It yields the protein CASSLDREGNTIYF.

The table lists this clonotype with a few counts. The chain links TRBV4-3 to TRBJ1-6; 8 nucleotides match TRBD1. CDR3 size: 15 residues. J was trimmed by 8 bases and V by 3 bases; bases with no gene match: 6. The germline V gene has CDR1 LGHNA and CDR2 YSLEER. CDR3 bases: TGCGCCAGCAGCCAGGGGGGACAGGCGGATTCACCCCTCCACTTT. As protein: CASSQGGQADSPLHF.

This clonotype was detected only a few times. The genes are TRBV12-3 or TRBV12-4 and TRBJ2-3, with TRBD1 matching over 7 bases. V shed 4 bases and J 1 base; nucleotides not matched to a gene: 14. There are 18 residues in the CDR3. The CDR3 sequence is CASSSTGTETSGTDTQYF. DNA of the CDR3: TGTGCCAGCAGTTCAACCGGGACAGAGACCTCTGGCACAGATACGCAGTATTTT.

The genes are TRBV15 and TRBJ1-5; 7 nucleotides line up with TRBD1. V shed 2 bases and J 0 bases; nucleotides not matched to a gene: 13. Germline V gene lookup returns CDR1 LNHNV and CDR2 YYDKDF (reference sequence). This CDR3 has 19 amino acids. CDR3 protein: CATSRRQGGRSGSNQPQHF. The CDR3, as DNA: TGTGCCACCAGCAGACGACAGGGTGGTCGTTCGGGTAGCAATCAGCCCCAGCATTTT.

This clonotype came up a few times. The rearrangement joins TRBV9 to TRBJ2-1, with 7 positions matching TRBD1. This CDR3 is built from 16 residues. The germline gives CDR1 SGDLS, CDR2 YYNGEE. The V and J ends lost 3 bases and 4 bases, in that order; junction bases with no gene match: 10. CDR3 in DNA: TGTGCCAGCAGCGCCGGCAGGGGGACCGGGTACAATGAGCAGTTCTTC. Residues: CASSAGRGTGYNEQFF. The full variable domain, completed using reference TRBV9 and TRBJ2-1, is DSGVTQTPKHLITATGQRVTLRCSPRSGDLSVYWYQQSLDQGLQFLIQYYNGEERAKGNILERFSAQQFPDLHSELNLSSLELGDSALYFCASSAGRGTGYNEQFFGPGTRLTVL.

This chain links TRBV5-6 with TRBJ2-7; D is uncertain. CDR3 length: 15 amino acids. Trimming removed 4 bases from V and 3 bases from J, with 17 bases in between. Per the germline V gene, CDR1 is SGHDT and CDR2 is YYEEEE. The CDR3 DNA sequence: TGTGCCAGCAGCCGGATACTGACTGATTACTACGAGCAGTACTTC. It is translated as CASSRILTDYYEQYF.

V usage is TRBV7-8 and J usage is TRBJ2-1; 8 bases are shared with TRBD2. The CDR3 is made up of 16 amino acids. Looked up from germline, CDR1 is SGHVS and CDR2 is FQNEAQ. With V trimmed by 2 bases and J by 0 bases, 3 bases remained unmatched. The CDR3 protein is CASSLREGGSYNEQFF. DNA for the CDR3: TGTGCCAGCAGCTTACGGGAGGGGGGCTCCTACAATGAGCAGTTCTTC.

This rearrangement joins TRBV11-2 to TRBJ2-7; D perhaps matches TRBD2 (5 bases). In germline, CDR1 is SGHAT, CDR2 FQNNGV. V lost 5 bases, J lost 2 bases, and 10 bases lay in between. CDR3 size: 13 residues. CDR3 sequence reads: CASSLREPYEQYF. CDR3 DNA: TGTGCCAGCAGCCTGAGGGAGCCCTACGAGCAGTACTTC.

This sequence joins TRBV9 and TRBJ2-5; the match to TRBD2 covers 11 bases. V lost 0 bases, J lost 4 bases, and 2 bases stayed unmatched. Germline CDR1 and CDR2: SGDLS and YYNGEE. The CDR3 consists of 15 residues. Here the CDR3 DNA reads TGTGCCAGCAGCGTAGCTAGCGGGGGGCCAGAGACCCAGTACTTC. This sequence encodes CASSVASGGPETQYF.